This T cell receptor (beta chain) was found in a study of blood T cells in healthy people across ages. Study results and limitations: Diversity was estimated from one million T cells, and these estimates were considered underestimates.

This clonotype was counted many times. Its antigen is currently unknown. V dropped 0 bases and J dropped 8 bases, with 8 bases sitting between them. This CDR3 comprises 13 residues. CDR1 and CDR2 from the germline V gene are MNHEY and SVGAGI. Healthy Caucasian individuals from Russia aged roughly 6 to 90 were enrolled as donors. Samples each yielded at least 6 micrograms of total RNA. A second PCR of 7 to 11 cycles used a sample-barcoded 5' primer and a J-beta primer mix. One entry per CDR3 protein results from TCRdb running MiXCR on the 5' RACE reads. The profile covers about 1,400,000 distinct CDR3 sequences, with 42% appearing a single time and under 8% taken by the ten largest.

The sequence derives from a young woman in good health. The J gene is TRBJ2-1, the V gene TRBV6-5, with a weak D call TRBD2 (5 bases). The sample comprised blood. Written as DNA, the CDR3 is TGTGCCAGCAGTTACTCTGGAGCGGATGAGCAGTTCTTC. It codes for CASSYSGADEQFF.